These 27 T cell receptor beta chains were sequenced from one sample in a study of identical twins. Via MiXCR, TCRdb re-called the 5' RACE reads, giving one row per CDR3 protein. The top ten clones hold around 13% of a sample with some 790,000 distinct CDR3 sequences, about 20% of them seen once. Another study also made use of these data, one on T cells expressing NK-cell markers.

Sequencing input: PBMCs. These receptors came from a woman in her late teens or twenties in good health.

The chain couples TRBV5-1 to TRBJ2-1; the match to TRBD2 covers 7 bases. J gave up 5 bases and V 4 bases, and 9 bases lay outside the gene matches. The CDR3 is made up of 15 amino acids. CDR1 and CDR2 from the germline V gene are SGHRS and YFSETQ. CDR3 protein: CASSLSSGWDNEQFF. Written as DNA, the CDR3 is TGCGCCAGCAGCCTATCTAGCGGTTGGGACAATGAGCAGTTCTTC.

The V call is TRBV7-2, the J call TRBJ2-7; TRBD2 agrees at 8 bases. With 5 bases clipped from V and 3 bases from J, the junction kept 12 bases outside the gene matches. The CDR3 is 16 residues long. CDR1 is SGHTA, CDR2 FQGNSA, per germline. Here the CDR3 DNA reads TGTGCCAGCAGCCGTTCTGGCACTAGCGGTTTCTACGAGCAGTACTTC. This sequence encodes CASSRSGTSGFYEQYF.

The sample holds a few counts of this clonotype. This chain links TRBV6-1 with TRBJ1-1, with a tentative D call TRBD1 (5 bases). Germline V gives CDR1 MNHNS, CDR2 SASEGT. V lost 7 bases and J 8 bases, leaving 20 bases between the germline ends. CDR3 length: 14 residues. The CDR3 nucleotides are TGTGCCAGCAAGATATACCAAACCGGGACCGAAGCTTTCTTT. Translation: CASKIYQTGTEAFF.

This clonotype was observed at least ten times. The chain uses TRBV20-1 and TRBJ1-1; 9 nucleotides match TRBD1. CDR1 and CDR2 from the germline V gene are DFQATT and SNEGSKA (reference sequence). With 6 bases clipped from V and 6 bases from J, the junction kept 11 bases outside the gene matches. There are 14 residues in the CDR3. CDR3 loop: CSATGQGNSAEAFF. Here the CDR3 DNA reads TGCAGTGCCACTGGACAGGGGAATTCGGCTGAAGCTTTCTTT.

This clonotype is medium-sized within its sample. The gene calls are TRBV12-3 or TRBV12-4 and TRBJ2-5, with 11 bases aligning to TRBD2. V shed 0 bases and J 5 bases; nucleotides not matched to a gene: 5. The CDR3 covers 16 residues. The CDR3 sequence: CASSLAISGRGETQYF. CDR3 coding DNA: TGTGCCAGCAGTTTAGCCATTAGCGGGAGGGGCGAGACCCAGTACTTC.

This clonotype was seen repeatedly, ten times or more. CDR3 DNA sequence: TGCAGTGCTAGAGGGGAGGTGGATTACGAGCAGTACTTC. Its translation is CSARGEVDYEQYF. V and J are TRBV20-1 and TRBJ2-7; TRBD2 might be the D (6 bases). This CDR3 spans 13 amino acids. Germline V gives CDR1 DFQATT, CDR2 SNEGSKA (reference sequence). V lost 1 base, J lost 4 bases, and 11 bases lay in between.

This clonotype has just a few counts. The chain employs TRBV20-1 and TRBJ2-1; 8 nucleotides agree with TRBD2. This CDR3 comprises 16 residues. V lost 0 bases, J lost 10 bases, and 14 bases stayed unmatched. Per the germline V gene, CDR1 is DFQATT and CDR2 is SNEGSKA (reference sequence). Written as DNA, the CDR3 is TGCAGTGCTAGAGATCCCCGGGGGGGGCGTGGTATAGAGCAGTTCTTC. Its translation is CSARDPRGGRGIEQFF.

This clonotype was counted ten times or more. CDR3 amino acids: CASSPTATNTEAFF. CDR3 in DNA: TGCGCCAGCAGCCCAACAGCGACGAACACTGAAGCTTTCTTT. The chain uses TRBV5-1 and TRBJ1-1; D remains ambiguous. V was pared by 4 bases and J by 1 base, with 11 bases between. The length of the CDR3 is 14 residues. Germline V gene data show CDR1 as SGHRS and CDR2 as YFSETQ.

The J gene is TRBJ2-1, the V gene TRBV4-3, with 7 bases aligning to TRBD2. CDR1 is LGHNA, CDR2 YSLEER, per germline. This CDR3 spans 13 amino acids. V lost 0 bases to trimming and J lost 11 bases; unmatched junction nucleotides: 4. CDR3 coding DNA: TGCGCCAGCAGCCAAGAGGGGAGGGCTCAGCAGTTCTTC. Translating it yields CASSQEGRAQQFF.

J is TRBJ1-1 and V is TRBV29-1, with a weak D call TRBD1 (6 bases). V lost 6 bases, J lost 8 bases, and 10 bases lay in between. The germline gives CDR1 SQVTM, CDR2 ANQGSEA. CDR3 length: 10 amino acids. CDR3 nucleotides: TGCAGCGTGAGGGGGGGAGAAGCTTTCTTT. Translation: CSVRGGEAFF.

Regarding this clonotype: The junction does not match germline at one end; this may be a read error. The chain couples TRBV5-8 to TRBJ2-2; tentative D call: TRBD2 (5 bases). This CDR3 spans 16 amino acids. From germline, CDR1 is SGHTS and CDR2 YDEGEE. The CDR3 spells CAISLVLAPTGGELFF. The DNA for the CDR3 is TGTGCCATCAGCTTGGTGCTAGCTCCAACGGGCGGGGAGCTGTTTTTT.

This sequence joins TRBV6-2 or TRBV6-3 and TRBJ2-6, with D tentatively TRBD1 (5 bases). The length of the CDR3 is 17 residues. The germline V gene encodes CDR1 MNHEY and CDR2 SVGEGT. The V end was cut by 5 bases, the J end by 2 bases, with 16 bases between. This chain's CDR3 is CASSKFKGRAGANVLTF. CDR3 nucleotides: TGTGCCAGCAGTAAGTTCAAGGGCAGGGCTGGGGCCAACGTCCTGACTTTC.

This clonotype occurred a few times. V usage is TRBV7-9 and J usage is TRBJ1-1; D might be TRBD1 (5 bases). The V end was cut by 5 bases, the J end by 1 base, with 14 bases between. The germline V gene has CDR1 SEHNR and CDR2 FQNEAQ (reference sequence). The CDR3 totals 15 residues. In DNA form, the CDR3 reads TGTGCCAGCAGCAGGTGGCTTAGGGGGAACACTGAAGCTTTCTTT. This encodes CASSRWLRGNTEAFF.

CDR3 coding DNA: TGTGCCAGCAGCCCAACTAGCGGGGGGGCTACAGATACGCAGTATTTT. Protein: CASSPTSGGATDTQYF. The chain combines TRBV9 with TRBJ2-3, with TRBD2 identical over 13 bases. Germline lookup yields CDR1 SGDLS and CDR2 YYNGEE. After removal of 4 bases from V and 3 bases from J, the junction contained 5 bases not matched to a gene. This CDR3 contains 16 residues.

A single count supports this clonotype. This chain connects TRBV30 to TRBJ2-3, with D possibly TRBD2 on 5 matching bases. The CDR3 runs to 14 residues. Trimming left V 6 bases short and J 0 bases short, with 13 bases between. From germline, CDR1 is GTSNPN and CDR2 SVGIG (reference sequence). The CDR3 loop reads CACPTGMSTDTQYF. The CDR3 DNA reads TGTGCCTGTCCTACGGGGATGAGCACAGATACGCAGTATTTT.

This clonotype was recorded a few times. J is TRBJ1-6 and V is TRBV2; D is unresolved. CDR1 and CDR2 (germline): SNHLY, FYNNEI. V dropped 1 base and J dropped 6 bases, with 4 bases sitting between them. The CDR3 extends over 13 amino acids. CDR3: CASSEEGNSPLHF. Here the CDR3 DNA reads TGTGCCAGCAGTGAAGAGGGTAATTCACCCCTCCACTTT.

This clonotype was found many times. The chain links TRBV27 to TRBJ2-1; the D is unclear. The V end lost 8 bases, the J end lost 5 bases, and 22 bases lay between the germline ends. The CDR3 totals 16 residues. CDR1 is MNHEY, CDR2 SMNVEV, per germline (reference sequence). The CDR3 loop reads CASAPSWARSNNEQFF. The DNA of the CDR3 is TGTGCCAGCGCCCCAAGTTGGGCCAGGTCGAACAATGAGCAGTTCTTC.

This clonotype was found a few times. The J gene is TRBJ2-7, the V gene TRBV6-1, with TRBD1 as a possible D gene (5 bases). Germline V gene lookup returns CDR1 MNHNS and CDR2 SASEGT. The CDR3 is made up of 17 amino acids. Deletions cut 6 bases from V and 5 bases from J, with 26 bases between. CDR3: CASSPVSGSPHRNEQYF. CDR3 DNA: TGTGCCAGCAGCCCCGTCTCGGGTTCGCCTCACAGGAACGAGCAGTACTTC.

In its sample, this clonotype was seen a few times. V usage is TRBV7-9 and J usage is TRBJ2-2; 8 bases agree with TRBD2. This CDR3 comprises 13 residues. CDR1 is SEHNR, CDR2 FQNEAQ, per germline (reference sequence). The trim removed 10 bases at V and 5 bases at J, leaving 6 bases unmatched. The CDR3 is CATQAGDTGELFF. The CDR3 DNA is TGTGCCACCCAAGCGGGAGATACCGGGGAGCTGTTTTTT.

The gene calls are TRBV5-5 and TRBJ2-2; D might be TRBD2 (6 bases). Trimming removed 3 bases at V and 2 bases at J, with 14 bases between. The CDR3 totals 16 residues. From germline, CDR1 is SGHKS and CDR2 YYEKEE (reference sequence). As DNA, the CDR3 is TGTGCCAGCAGCTCCGCGGGGAAGGGAAACACCGGGGAGCTGTTTTTT. It is translated as CASSSAGKGNTGELFF.

This clonotype was recorded a few times. This chain joins TRBV6-1 and TRBJ2-1, with D unresolved. V was trimmed by 8 bases and J by 0 bases, leaving 17 bases between them. CDR3 length: 16 residues. The germline V gene encodes CDR1 MNHNS and CDR2 SASEGT. The chain's CDR3 is CASSGQPFSSYNEQFF. As DNA, the CDR3 is TGTGCCAGCTCCGGCCAGCCCTTTAGCTCCTACAATGAGCAGTTCTTC.

In this sample, this clonotype turned up a few times. CDR3 in amino acids: CASSLLAFWDTGELFF. CDR3 in DNA: TGTGCCAGCAGTTTGCTAGCGTTTTGGGACACCGGGGAGCTGTTTTTT. The chain combines TRBV12-3 or TRBV12-4 with TRBJ2-2; D possibly corresponds to TRBD2 (6 bases). The CDR3 is made up of 16 amino acids. Between the trimmed V and J ends, which lost 3 bases and 3 bases, there was a span of 14 bases.

In this sample, this clonotype turned up once. The rearrangement links TRBV7-2 to TRBJ2-5; D may be TRBD2 (6 bases). In germline, CDR1 is SGHTA, CDR2 FQGNSA. The CDR3 is 14 amino acids. With 4 bases removed from V and 4 bases from J, the gap between germline ends came to 13 bases. CDR3 sequence reads: CASSSGLWVETQYF. DNA for the CDR3: TGTGCCAGCAGCTCGGGACTCTGGGTAGAGACCCAGTACTTC.

This clonotype was detected a few times. The chain has TRBV7-6 and TRBJ2-7; no clear D. Per germline, CDR1 SGHVS and CDR2 FNYEAQ. The length of the CDR3 is 13 residues. Trimming left V 8 bases short and J 3 bases short, with 14 bases between. CDR3 loop: CASAHGVGYEQYF. DNA for the CDR3: TGTGCCAGCGCGCACGGTGTCGGCTACGAGCAGTACTTC.

This clonotype has more than one count but fewer than ten. V usage is TRBV20-1 and J usage is TRBJ2-1; D remains unclear. CDR1 is DFQATT and CDR2 is SNEGSKA in the germline V gene (reference sequence). The V gene lost 6 bases and the J gene lost 6 bases, with 9 bases spanning the gap. CDR3 length equals 11 residues. CDR3 coding DNA: TGCAGTGCGGTTCAGGTCAATGAGCAGTTCTTC. This gives the protein CSAVQVNEQFF.

The chain couples TRBV9 to TRBJ2-2; 10 bases are shared with TRBD2. The V and J ends lost 2 bases and 6 bases, in that order; junction bases with no gene match: 4. The CDR3 consists of 15 residues. Looked up from germline, CDR1 is SGDLS and CDR2 is YYNGEE. The CDR3 protein is CASSVTSGSSGELFF. In DNA, the CDR3 is TGTGCCAGCAGCGTGACTAGCGGGTCCTCCGGGGAGCTGTTTTTT.

The chain has TRBV12-3 or TRBV12-4 and TRBJ2-1, with 8 bases that match TRBD2. The trim removed 6 bases at V and 7 bases at J, leaving 17 bases unmatched. The length of the CDR3 is 17 residues. In nucleotides, the CDR3 is TGTGCCAGCAGCCCCACAATACGGGGGGGGCCCAGTAATGAGCAGTTCTTC. Its protein is CASSPTIRGGPSNEQFF.